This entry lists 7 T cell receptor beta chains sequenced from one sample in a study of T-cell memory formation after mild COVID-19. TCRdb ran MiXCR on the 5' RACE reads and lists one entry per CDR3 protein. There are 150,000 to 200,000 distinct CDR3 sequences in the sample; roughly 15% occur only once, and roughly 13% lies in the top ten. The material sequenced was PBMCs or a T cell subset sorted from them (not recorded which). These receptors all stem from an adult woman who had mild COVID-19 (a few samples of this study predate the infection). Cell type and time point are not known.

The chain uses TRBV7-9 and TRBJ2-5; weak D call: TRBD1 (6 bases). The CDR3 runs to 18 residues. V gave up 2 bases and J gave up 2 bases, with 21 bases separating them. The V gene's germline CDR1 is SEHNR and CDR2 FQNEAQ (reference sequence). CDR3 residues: CASSLPPMPGQIQETQYF. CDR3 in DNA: TGTGCCAGCAGCTTACCGCCCATGCCGGGACAAATACAAGAGACCCAGTACTTC.

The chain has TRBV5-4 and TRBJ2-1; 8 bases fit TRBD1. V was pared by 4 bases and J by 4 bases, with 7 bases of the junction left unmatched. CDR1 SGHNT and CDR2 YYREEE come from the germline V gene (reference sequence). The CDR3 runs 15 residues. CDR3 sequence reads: CASSPGTGHYNEQFF. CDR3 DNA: TGTGCCAGCAGCCCCGGGACAGGACATTACAATGAGCAGTTCTTC.

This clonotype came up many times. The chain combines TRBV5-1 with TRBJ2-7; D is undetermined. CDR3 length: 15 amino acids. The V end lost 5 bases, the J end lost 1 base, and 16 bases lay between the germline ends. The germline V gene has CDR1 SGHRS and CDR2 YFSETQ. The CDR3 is CASRTEVAESYEQYF. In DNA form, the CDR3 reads TGCGCCAGCAGAACTGAGGTGGCGGAGTCCTACGAGCAGTACTTC.

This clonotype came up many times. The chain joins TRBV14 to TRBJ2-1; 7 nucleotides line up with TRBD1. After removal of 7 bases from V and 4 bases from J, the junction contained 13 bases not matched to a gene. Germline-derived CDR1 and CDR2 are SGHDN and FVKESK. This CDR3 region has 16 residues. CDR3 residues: CASTPLEDRLYNEQFF. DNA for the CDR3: TGTGCCAGCACCCCCCTCGAGGACAGGTTGTACAATGAGCAGTTCTTC.

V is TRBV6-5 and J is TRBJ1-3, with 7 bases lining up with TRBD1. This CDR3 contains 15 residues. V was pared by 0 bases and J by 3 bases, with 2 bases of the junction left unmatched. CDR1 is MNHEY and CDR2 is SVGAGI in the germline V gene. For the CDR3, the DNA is TGTGCCAGCAGTTACTCTACAGGGGTTGGAAACACCATATATTTT. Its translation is CASSYSTGVGNTIYF.

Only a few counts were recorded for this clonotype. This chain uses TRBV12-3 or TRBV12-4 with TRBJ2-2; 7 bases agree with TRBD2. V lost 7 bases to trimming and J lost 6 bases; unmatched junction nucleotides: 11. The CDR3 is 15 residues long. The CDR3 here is CASILRSGDAGELFF. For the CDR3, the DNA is TGTGCCAGCATCCTGCGGAGCGGGGACGCCGGGGAGCTGTTTTTT.

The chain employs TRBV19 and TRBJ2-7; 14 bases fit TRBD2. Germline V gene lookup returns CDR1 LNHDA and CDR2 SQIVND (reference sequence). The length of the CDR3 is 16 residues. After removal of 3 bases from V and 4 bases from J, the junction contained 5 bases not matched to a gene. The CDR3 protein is CASSMGLAGAVYEQYF. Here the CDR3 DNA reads TGTGCCAGTAGTATGGGACTAGCGGGAGCGGTTTACGAGCAGTACTTC.